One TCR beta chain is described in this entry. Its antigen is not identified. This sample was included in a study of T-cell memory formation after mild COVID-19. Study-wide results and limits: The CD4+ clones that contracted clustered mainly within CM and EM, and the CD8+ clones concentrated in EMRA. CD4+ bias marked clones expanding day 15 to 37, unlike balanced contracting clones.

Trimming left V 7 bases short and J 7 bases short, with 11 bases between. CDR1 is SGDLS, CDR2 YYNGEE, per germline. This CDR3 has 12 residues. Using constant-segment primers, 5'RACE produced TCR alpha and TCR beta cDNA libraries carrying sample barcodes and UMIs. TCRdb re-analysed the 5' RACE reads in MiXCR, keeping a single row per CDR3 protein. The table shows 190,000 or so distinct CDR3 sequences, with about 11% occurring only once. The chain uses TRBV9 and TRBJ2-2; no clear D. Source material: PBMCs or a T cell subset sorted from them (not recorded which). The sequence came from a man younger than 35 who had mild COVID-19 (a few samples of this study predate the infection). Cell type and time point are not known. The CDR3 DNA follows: TGTGCCAGCGGGATGATGTACGGGGAGCTGTTTTTT. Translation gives CASGMMYGELFF. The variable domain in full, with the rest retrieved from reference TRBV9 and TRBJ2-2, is DSGVTQTPKHLITATGQRVTLRCSPRSGDLSVYWYQQSLDQGLQFLIQYYNGEERAKGNILERFSAQQFPDLHSELNLSSLELGDSALYFCASGMMYGELFFGEGSRLTVL.